This T cell receptor beta chain was profiled in a study of blood T cell repertoires in COVID-19 (dated by TCRdb to the early 2020s). A note on the overall study: The collaborator samples originated in the United States, Italy and Spain and spanned the acute and convalescent phases of COVID-19. Where available, HLA class I and class II types were obtained from metadata supplied by the sample provider rather than from assay-based typing. Subjects who had been exposed to COVID-19, were actively infected with it, or had recovered from it provided the deeply sampled blood TCRbeta repertoires that made up the dataset. The samples were drawn from two sources: the first 160 participants of the ongoing ImmuneRACE study, and about 1,300 subjects contributed by 6 global collaborators. Nearly every sample came with metadata listing a de-identified subject ID, COVID-19 status, age in years and sex. The repertoires were made available in a free public database intended to serve as a resource for research on the immune response to SARS-CoV-2. The prospective study material was composed of cDNA or gDNA derived from T cells, B-cell-depleted T cells, or PBMCs. Overall study outcomes, separate from this receptor: How much clinical and demographic metadata was included differed by source and by participant, and the metadata was provided uncurated.

TCRbeta CDR3 regions were amplified from genomic DNA by means of the immunoSEQ Assay, a bias-controlled multiplex PCR. For the original study's pipeline: The number of nucleated cells in each sample was estimated from the amplification of reference gene primers within the assay. Sequence reads were collapsed and filtered to measure the absolute abundance of every unique TCRbeta CDR3 rearrangement. For each sample, productive Simpson clonality was calculated as the square root of Simpson's diversity index across productive rearrangements. Sourced from immuneACCESS, this table was stored by TCRdb with only in-frame sequences that have V and J called. A share of the clones is absent; for the studies checked, an unresolved V gene accounts for under half, and the remainder has no known explanation. D and trimming were read from the DNA, whereas the V and J calls and clone size are those reported in that table. Across this sample there are 230,000 or so clones, with 86% seen only once. The top ten clonotypes cover about 4% of the sample.

Participants in the prospective study were enrolled through a virtual design, were aged about 18 to 100 years, and lived in 24 United States geographic areas. In the prospective study, cohorts were assigned on the basis of participant-reported clinical history obtained from a screening survey and a study questionnaire. Each participant in the prospective study had whole blood, serum and a nasopharyngeal or oropharyngeal swab collected by mobile phlebotomists. Additional blood draws and questionnaires over an approximately 2-month period could optionally be provided by prospective study participants. Prospective study blood samples were shipped either frozen or at room temperature before DNA extraction. As for this clone: Its antigen is still unknown. Base qualities are not at hand, and no much larger clone is one base apart.

What was sequenced was PBMCs or T cells enriched from blood (not recorded which). This sequence was found in a woman aged 35 to 49 with acute COVID-19.

The CDR3 loop reads CASSKDYTEAFF. The DNA sequence is given as TGTGCCAGTAGTAAAGACTACACTGAAGCTTTCTTT. The sequence links TRBV19 to TRBJ1-1; no D segment can be confidently identified. The CDR1 and CDR2 encoded by the germline V gene (reference sequence) are LNHDA and SQIVND. V and J are truncated by 4 bases and 3 bases respectively, leaving an intervening sequence of 6 bases. Counted from cysteine to phenylalanine, this CDR3 has 12 amino acids. CDR3 DNA only is kept here, 36 bases in frame from base 1. Beyond the CDR3, the reference TRBV19 and TRBJ1-1 genes provide the residues; the full variable domain reads: DGGITQSPKYLFRKEGQNVTLSCEQNLNHDAMYWYRQDPGQGLRLIYYSQIVNDFQKGDIAEGYSVSREKKESFPLTVTSAQKNPTAFYLCASSKDYTEAFFGQGTRLTVV.